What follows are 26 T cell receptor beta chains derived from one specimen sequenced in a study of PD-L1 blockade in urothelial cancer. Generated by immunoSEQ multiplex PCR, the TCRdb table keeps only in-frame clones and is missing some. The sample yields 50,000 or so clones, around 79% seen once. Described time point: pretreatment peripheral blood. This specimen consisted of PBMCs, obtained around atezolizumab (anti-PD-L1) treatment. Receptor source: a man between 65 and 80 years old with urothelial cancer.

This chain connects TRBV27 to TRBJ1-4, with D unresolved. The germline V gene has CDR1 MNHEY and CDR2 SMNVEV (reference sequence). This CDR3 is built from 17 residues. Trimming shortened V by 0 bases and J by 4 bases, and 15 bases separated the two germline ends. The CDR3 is CASSLSWGRGFNEKLFF. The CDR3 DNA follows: TGTGCCAGCAGTTTATCGTGGGGTCGGGGATTTAATGAAAAACTGTTTTTT.

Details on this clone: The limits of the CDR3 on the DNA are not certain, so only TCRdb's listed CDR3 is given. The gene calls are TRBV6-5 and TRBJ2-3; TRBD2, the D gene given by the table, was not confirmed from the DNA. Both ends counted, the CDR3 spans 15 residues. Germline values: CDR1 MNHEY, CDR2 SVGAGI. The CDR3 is CASSSSSYRPDTQYF.

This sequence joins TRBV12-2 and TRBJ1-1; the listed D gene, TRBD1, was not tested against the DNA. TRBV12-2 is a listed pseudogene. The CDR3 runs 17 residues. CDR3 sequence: CASRLYEETQGDTEAFF. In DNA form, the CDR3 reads TGTGCAAGTCGCTTATATGAAGAAACTCAGGGCGACACTGAAGCTTTCTTT.

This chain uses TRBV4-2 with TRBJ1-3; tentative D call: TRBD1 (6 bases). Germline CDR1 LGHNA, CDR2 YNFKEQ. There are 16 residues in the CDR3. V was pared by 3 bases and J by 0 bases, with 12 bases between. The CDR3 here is CASSHTWTASGNTIYF. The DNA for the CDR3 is TGTGCCAGCAGCCACACTTGGACAGCCTCTGGAAACACCATATATTTT.

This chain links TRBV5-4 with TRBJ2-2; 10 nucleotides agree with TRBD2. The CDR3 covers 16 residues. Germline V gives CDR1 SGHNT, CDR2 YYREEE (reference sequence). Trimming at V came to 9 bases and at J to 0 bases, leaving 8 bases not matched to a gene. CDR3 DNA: TGTGCCATAGAGATAGCGGGGGGTTCGAACACCGGGGAGCTGTTTTTT. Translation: CAIEIAGGSNTGELFF.

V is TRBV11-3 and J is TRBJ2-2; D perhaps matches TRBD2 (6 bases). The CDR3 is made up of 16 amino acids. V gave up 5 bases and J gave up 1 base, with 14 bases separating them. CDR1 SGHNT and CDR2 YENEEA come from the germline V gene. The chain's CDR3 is CASSVVGGGNTGELFF. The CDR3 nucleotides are TGTGCCAGCAGCGTGGTGGGGGGAGGGAACACCGGGGAGCTGTTTTTT.

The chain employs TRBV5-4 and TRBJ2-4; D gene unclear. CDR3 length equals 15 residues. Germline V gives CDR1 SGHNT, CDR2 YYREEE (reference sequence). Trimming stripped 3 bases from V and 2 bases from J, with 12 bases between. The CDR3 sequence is CASSSQAQTKNIQYF. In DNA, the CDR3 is TGTGCCAGCAGCTCCCAGGCGCAGACCAAAAACATTCAGTACTTC.

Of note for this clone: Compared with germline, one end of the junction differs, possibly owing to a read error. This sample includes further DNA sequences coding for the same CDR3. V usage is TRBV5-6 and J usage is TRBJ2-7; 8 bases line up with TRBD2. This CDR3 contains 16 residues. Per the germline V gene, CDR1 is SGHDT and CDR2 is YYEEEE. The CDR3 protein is CASSQTSAFFSYEQYF. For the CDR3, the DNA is TGTGCCAGCAGCCAGACTAGCGCCTTCTTCTCCTACGAGCAATACTTC.

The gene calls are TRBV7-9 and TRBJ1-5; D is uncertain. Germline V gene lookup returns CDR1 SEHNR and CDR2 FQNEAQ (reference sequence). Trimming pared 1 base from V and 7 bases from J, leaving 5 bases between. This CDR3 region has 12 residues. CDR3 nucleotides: TGTGCCAGCAGCTTAGGCGGACAGCCCCAGCATTTT. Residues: CASSLGGQPQHF. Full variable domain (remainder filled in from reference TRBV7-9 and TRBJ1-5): DTGVSQNPRHKITKRGQNVTFRCDPISEHNRLYWYRQTLGQGPEFLTYFQNEAQLEKSRLLSDRFSAERPKGSFSTLEIQRTEQGDSAMYLCASSLGGQPQHFGDGTRLSIL.

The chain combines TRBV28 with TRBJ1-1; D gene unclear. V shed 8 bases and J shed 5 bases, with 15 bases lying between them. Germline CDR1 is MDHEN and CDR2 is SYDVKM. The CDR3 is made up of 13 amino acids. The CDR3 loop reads CASLLPGGTEAFF. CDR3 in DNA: TGTGCCAGCCTACTTCCGGGTGGGACTGAAGCTTTCTTT. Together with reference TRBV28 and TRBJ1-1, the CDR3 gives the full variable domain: DVKVTQSSRYLVKRTGEKVFLECVQDMDHENMFWYRQDPGLGLRLIYFSYDVKMKEKGDIPEGYSVSREKKERFSLILESASTNQTSMYLCASLLPGGTEAFFGQGTRLTVV.

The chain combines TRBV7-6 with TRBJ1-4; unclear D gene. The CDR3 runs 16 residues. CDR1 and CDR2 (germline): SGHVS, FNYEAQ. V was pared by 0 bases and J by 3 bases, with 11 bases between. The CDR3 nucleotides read TGTGCCAGCAGCTTAGCGGGAGACGGAGCTAATGAAAAACTGTTTTTT. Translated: CASSLAGDGANEKLFF.

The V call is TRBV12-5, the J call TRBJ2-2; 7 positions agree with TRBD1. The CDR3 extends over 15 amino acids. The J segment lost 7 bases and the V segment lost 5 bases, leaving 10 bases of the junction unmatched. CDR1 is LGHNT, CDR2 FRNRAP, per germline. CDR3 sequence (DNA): TGTGCTAGTGGTCTAAGACAGGGTGCGAGCGGGGAGCTGTTTTTT. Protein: CASGLRQGASGELFF.

The CDR3 sequence: CASSPGQGHYTF. The DNA of the CDR3 is TGTGCCAGCTCACCTGGGCAGGGCCACTACACCTTC. The chain recombines TRBV18 with TRBJ1-2; the D gene is possibly TRBD1 (5 bases). CDR3 length: 12 amino acids. Germline CDR1 KGHSH, CDR2 LQKENI. V lost 3 bases to trimming and J lost 10 bases, with 12 bases between them.

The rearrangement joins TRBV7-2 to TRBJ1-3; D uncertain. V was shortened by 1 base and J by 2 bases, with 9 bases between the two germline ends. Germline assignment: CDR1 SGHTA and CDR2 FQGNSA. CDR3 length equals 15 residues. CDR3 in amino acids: CASSLGRSAGNTIYF. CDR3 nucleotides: TGTGCCAGCAGCTTAGGGAGATCGGCTGGAAACACCATATATTTT. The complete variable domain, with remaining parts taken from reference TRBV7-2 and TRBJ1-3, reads GAGVSQSPSNKVTEKGKDVELRCDPISGHTALYWYRQSLGQGLEFLIYFQGNSAPDKSGLPSDRFSAERTGGSVSTLTIQRTQQEDSAVYLCASSLGRSAGNTIYFGEGSWLTVV.

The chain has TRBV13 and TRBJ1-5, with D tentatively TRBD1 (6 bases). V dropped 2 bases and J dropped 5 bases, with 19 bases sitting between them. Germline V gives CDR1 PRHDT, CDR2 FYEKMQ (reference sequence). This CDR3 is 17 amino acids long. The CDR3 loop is CASSLRGGRGRDQPQHF. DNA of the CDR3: TGTGCCAGCAGCTTACGGGGGGGCAGGGGCAGGGATCAGCCCCAGCATTTT.

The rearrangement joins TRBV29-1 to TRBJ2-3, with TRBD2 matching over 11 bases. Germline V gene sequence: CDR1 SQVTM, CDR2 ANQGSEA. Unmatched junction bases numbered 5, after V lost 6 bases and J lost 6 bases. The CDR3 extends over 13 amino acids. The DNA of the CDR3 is TGCAGCGTGTCCGTAGCGGGAGGGGATACGCAGTATTTT. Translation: CSVSVAGGDTQYF.

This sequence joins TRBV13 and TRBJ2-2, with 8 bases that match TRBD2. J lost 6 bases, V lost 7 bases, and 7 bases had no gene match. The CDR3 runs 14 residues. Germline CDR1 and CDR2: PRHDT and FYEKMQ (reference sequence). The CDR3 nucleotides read TGTGCCAGCATGCGGGGGGAAGGTGCCGGGGAGCTGTTTTTT. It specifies CASMRGEGAGELFF.

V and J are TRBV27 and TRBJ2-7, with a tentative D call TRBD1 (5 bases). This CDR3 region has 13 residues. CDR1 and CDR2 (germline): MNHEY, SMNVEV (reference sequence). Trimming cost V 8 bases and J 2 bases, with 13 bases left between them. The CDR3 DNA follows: TGTGCCAGCCTGGGGCTTTTCCCCTACGAGCAGTACTTC. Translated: CASLGLFPYEQYF.

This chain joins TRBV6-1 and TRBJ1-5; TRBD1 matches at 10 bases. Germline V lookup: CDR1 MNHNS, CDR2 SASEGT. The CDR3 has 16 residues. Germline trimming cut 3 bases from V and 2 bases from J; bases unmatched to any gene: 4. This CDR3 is CASSEAGTGGNQPQHF. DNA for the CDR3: TGTGCCAGCAGTGAGGCCGGGACAGGGGGCAATCAGCCCCAGCATTTT.

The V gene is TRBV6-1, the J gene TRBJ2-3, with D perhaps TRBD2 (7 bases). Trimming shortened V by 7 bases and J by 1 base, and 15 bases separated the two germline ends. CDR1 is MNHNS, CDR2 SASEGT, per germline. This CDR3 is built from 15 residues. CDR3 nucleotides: TGTGCCAGCATACTTGTGGGGGGGCGCACAGATACGCAGTATTTT. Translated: CASILVGGRTDTQYF.

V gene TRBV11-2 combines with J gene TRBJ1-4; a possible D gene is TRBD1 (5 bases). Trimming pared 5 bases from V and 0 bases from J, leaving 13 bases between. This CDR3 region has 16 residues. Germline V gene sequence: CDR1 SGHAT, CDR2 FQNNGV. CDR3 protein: CASSPRGDSTNEKLFF. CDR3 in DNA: TGTGCCAGCAGCCCACGTGGGGACTCAACTAATGAAAAACTGTTTTTT.

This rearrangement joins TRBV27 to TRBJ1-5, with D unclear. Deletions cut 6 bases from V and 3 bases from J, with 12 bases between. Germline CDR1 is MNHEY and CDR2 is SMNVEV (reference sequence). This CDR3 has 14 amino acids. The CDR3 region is CASSNRRLNQPQHF. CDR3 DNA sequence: TGTGCCAGCAGCAACAGACGCCTCAATCAGCCCCAGCATTTT.

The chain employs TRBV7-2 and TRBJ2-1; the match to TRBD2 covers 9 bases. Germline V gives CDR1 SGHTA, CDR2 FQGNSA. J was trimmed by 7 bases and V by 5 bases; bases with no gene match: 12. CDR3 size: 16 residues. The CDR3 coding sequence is TGTGCCAGCAGCCCCGAAGGGTCTAGCGGGACGAATGAGCAGTTCTTC. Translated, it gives CASSPEGSSGTNEQFF.

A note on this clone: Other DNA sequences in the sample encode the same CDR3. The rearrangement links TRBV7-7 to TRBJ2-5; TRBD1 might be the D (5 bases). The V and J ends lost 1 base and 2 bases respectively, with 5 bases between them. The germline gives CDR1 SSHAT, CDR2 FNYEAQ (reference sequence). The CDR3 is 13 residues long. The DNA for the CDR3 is TGTGCCAGCAGCTTAGACAGGCAAGAGACCCAGTACTTC. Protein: CASSLDRQETQYF.

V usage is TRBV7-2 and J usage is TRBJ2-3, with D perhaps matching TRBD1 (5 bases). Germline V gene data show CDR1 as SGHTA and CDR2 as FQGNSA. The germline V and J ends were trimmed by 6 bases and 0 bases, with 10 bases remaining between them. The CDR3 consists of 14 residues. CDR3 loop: CASRRQPSTDTQYF. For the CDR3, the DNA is TGTGCCAGCAGAAGACAGCCTAGCACAGATACGCAGTATTTT. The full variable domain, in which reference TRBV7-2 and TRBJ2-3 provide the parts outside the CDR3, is GAGVSQSPSNKVTEKGKDVELRCDPISGHTALYWYRQSLGQGLEFLIYFQGNSAPDKSGLPSDRFSAERTGGSVSTLTIQRTQQEDSAVYLCASRRQPSTDTQYFGPGTRLTVL.

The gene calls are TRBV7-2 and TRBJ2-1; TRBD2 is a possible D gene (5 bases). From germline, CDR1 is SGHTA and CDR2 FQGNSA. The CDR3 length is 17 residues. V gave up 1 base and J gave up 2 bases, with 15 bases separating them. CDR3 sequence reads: CASSLEPGSRTYNEQFF. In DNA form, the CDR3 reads TGTGCCAGCAGCTTAGAGCCGGGATCGAGAACCTACAATGAGCAGTTCTTC.